Sequencing of this T cell receptor (beta chain) was carried out in a study of blood T cell repertoires in COVID-19. Overall study context: From T cells, B-cell-depleted T cells, or PBMCs came the material, which was cDNA or gDNA.

Individuals aged roughly 18 to 95 years were recruited from fewer than 30 US areas. Among Cohort 3 donors, those recovered had two negative PCRs, clearance, or symptom resolution. Per the authors' pipeline: Amplification from reference gene primers served as the basis for estimated nucleated cell counts. TCRdb's table, derived via immunoSEQ multiplex PCR, lists solely in-frame clones and lacks some. V, J and clone size reflect that table, while D and trimming were determined from the DNA. The repertoire consists of about 250,000 clones, with approximately 90% occurring once and the leading ten covering about 16%. The sequencing sample was made of PBMCs or T cells enriched from blood (not recorded which). The clonotype was recovered from a young man who had recovered from COVID-19.

The CDR3 sequence: CASSLNRGGYTF. The CDR3, as DNA: TGTGCCAGCTCCCTCAACAGGGGCGGCTACACCTTC. The chain uses TRBV18 and TRBJ1-2; 7 bases agree with TRBD1. CDR1 and CDR2 from the germline V gene are KGHSH and LQKENI. CDR3 length: 12 residues. The V and J ends lost 6 bases and 8 bases, in that order; junction bases with no gene match: 6.